Following are 14 T cell receptor beta chains from one sample sequenced in a study of patients and donors after allogeneic stem cell transplantation. MiXCR was run by TCRdb on the RT-PCR reads, yielding one entry per CDR3 protein. The sample has about a million distinct CDR3 sequences, approximately 19% seen once. Sequencing input: blood, either unsorted or a sorted T cell fraction (not recorded which). The source of these receptors is a human donor who was either an allogeneic HSCT recipient or a stem cell or donor lymphocyte infusion donor (not recorded which). It is not recorded whose cells these are; they may come from a transplant donor.

The CDR3 sequence is CASSREGLGNEQFF. For the CDR3, the DNA is TGCGCCAGCAGTCGGGAGGGCCTGGGGAATGAGCAGTTCTTC. The gene calls are TRBV5-1 and TRBJ2-1, with 8 bases identical to TRBD2. The CDR3 is made up of 14 amino acids. From germline, CDR1 is SGHRS and CDR2 YFSETQ. After removal of 5 bases from V and 7 bases from J, the junction contained 8 bases not matched to a gene.

In this sample, this clonotype turned up a few times. The chain couples TRBV15 to TRBJ2-1; D is unclear. V dropped 3 bases and J dropped 12 bases, with 12 bases sitting between them. The CDR3 length is 12 residues. CDR1 is LNHNV and CDR2 is YYDKDF in the germline V gene (reference sequence). CDR3 nucleotides: TGTGCCACCAGCAGGTCGCTCTATAGGCAGTTCTTC. Translation: CATSRSLYRQFF.

The genes are TRBV5-1 and TRBJ2-1, with 9 bases aligning to TRBD1. Losses at the gene ends were 4 bases for V and 3 bases for J; bases not matched to a gene: 8. There are 16 residues in the CDR3. Germline loops: CDR1 SGHRS, CDR2 YFSETQ. The CDR3 DNA reads as TGCGCCAGCAGCCCTTTACAGGGGGCAGACTACAATGAGCAGTTCTTC. This gives the protein CASSPLQGADYNEQFF.

The gene calls are TRBV11-2 and TRBJ2-2; D is ambiguous. The CDR3 consists of 16 residues. CDR1 is SGHAT, CDR2 FQNNGV, per germline. The germline V and J ends were trimmed by 7 bases and 5 bases, with 20 bases remaining between them. CDR3: CASTDLSVSRTGELFF. CDR3 bases: TGTGCCAGCACCGACTTATCTGTATCTAGAACCGGGGAGCTGTTTTTT. The full variable domain, its missing parts supplied by reference TRBV11-2 and TRBJ2-2, is EAGVAQSPRYKIIEKRQSVAFWCNPISGHATLYWYQQILGQGPKLLIQFQNNGVVDDSQLPKDRFSAERLKGVDSTLKIQPAKLEDSAVYLCASTDLSVSRTGELFFGEGSRLTVL.

The V and J genes are TRBV27 and TRBJ2-7, with a possible D match to TRBD1 (8 bases). Germline assignment: CDR1 MNHEY and CDR2 SMNVEV (reference sequence). This CDR3 comprises 15 residues. V gave up 3 bases and J gave up 2 bases, with 14 bases separating them. CDR3 nucleotide sequence: TGTGCCAGCAGTTTCAAACAGGGGGGGGCCTACGAGCAGTACTTC. Translation: CASSFKQGGAYEQYF.

This clonotype was counted many times. The chain carries TRBV10-3 and TRBJ2-6; D remains ambiguous. The CDR3 extends over 15 amino acids. V lost 4 bases to trimming and J lost 1 base, with 8 bases between them. Per the germline V gene, CDR1 is ENHRY and CDR2 is SYGVKD. CDR3 sequence reads: CAISVSVSGANVLTF. The CDR3 nucleotides read TGTGCCATCAGTGTTTCGGTTTCTGGGGCCAACGTCCTGACTTTC.

This sequence joins TRBV10-3 and TRBJ2-5, with 9 bases aligning to TRBD2. Germline V gene data show CDR1 as ENHRY and CDR2 as SYGVKD. Losses at the gene ends were 11 bases for V and 5 bases for J; bases not matched to a gene: 9. The length of the CDR3 is 13 residues. CDR3 region: CAFLAGPGETQYF. The CDR3 DNA follows: TGTGCCTTTCTAGCGGGGCCAGGGGAGACCCAGTACTTC.

This clonotype was counted between two and nine times. The chain links TRBV6-2 or TRBV6-3 to TRBJ1-6; 10 nucleotides align to TRBD1. This CDR3 spans 18 amino acids. After removal of 5 bases from V and 14 bases from J, the junction contained 21 bases not matched to a gene. CDR1 MNHEY and CDR2 SVGEGT come from the germline V gene. The CDR3 bases are TGTGCCAGCAGTCCACTCTACGGAGAGTGGACAGGGGGATTAACCCTCCACTTT. Encoded protein: CASSPLYGEWTGGLTLHF.

This clonotype occurred a few times. Written as DNA, the CDR3 is TGTGCCAGCAGTTATCTAAGGACCAGACACGAGACCCAGTACTTC. Translating gives CASSYLRTRHETQYF. The gene calls are TRBV6-5 and TRBJ2-5; D remains unclear. CDR1 is MNHEY and CDR2 is SVGAGI in the germline V gene. The CDR3 spans 15 residues. With 3 bases removed from V and 5 bases from J, the gap between germline ends came to 16 bases.

In its sample, this clonotype was seen a few times. V gene TRBV25-1 combines with J gene TRBJ2-1; D may be TRBD1 (6 bases). Germline CDR1 MGHDK, CDR2 SYGVNS. The CDR3 runs 15 residues. Trimming left V 5 bases short and J 4 bases short, with 15 bases between. CDR3 residues: CASSQGTLLYNEQFF. In DNA, the CDR3 is TGTGCCAGCAGTCAGGGGACCCTGCTTTACAATGAGCAGTTCTTC. The variable domain in full, completed from reference TRBV25-1 and TRBJ2-1, reads EADIYQTPRYLVIGTGKKITLECSQTMGHDKMYWYQQDPGMELHLIHYSYGVNSTEKGDLSSESTVSRIRTEHFPLTLESARPSHTSQYLCASSQGTLLYNEQFFGPGTRLTVL.

This clonotype was picked up a small number of times. The rearrangement uses TRBV27 and TRBJ1-1; D is unclear. Germline CDR1 reads MNHEY; CDR2 reads SMNVEV (reference sequence). Trimming took off 2 bases at V and 5 bases at J, with 18 bases between the two ends. The CDR3 runs to 16 residues. The CDR3 nucleotides are TGTGCCAGCAGTTTAGTCCCCACGGGCTTTGGAACTGAAGCTTTCTTT. It codes for CASSLVPTGFGTEAFF.

This rearrangement joins TRBV15 to TRBJ2-7; TRBD2 might be the D (6 bases). This CDR3 contains 14 residues. Germline CDR1 is LNHNV and CDR2 is YYDKDF (reference sequence). Deletions cut 4 bases from V and 2 bases from J, with 12 bases between. The CDR3: CATSKGSGAYEQYF. The CDR3, as DNA: TGTGCCACCAGCAAAGGCTCGGGGGCCTACGAGCAGTACTTC.

The rearrangement uses TRBV4-2 and TRBJ2-1; no reliable D call. There are 12 residues in the CDR3. Trimming cost V 1 base and J 9 bases, with 7 bases left between them. Germline V gene data show CDR1 as LGHNA and CDR2 as YNFKEQ. The CDR3 bases are TGTGCCAGCAGCCAAGGAATCCGTGAGCAGTTCTTC. Encoded protein: CASSQGIREQFF.

This chain links TRBV7-2 with TRBJ2-3, with D perhaps matching TRBD2 (6 bases). Trimming removed 0 bases from V and 9 bases from J, with 13 bases in between. Per germline, CDR1 SGHTA and CDR2 FQGNSA. The CDR3 is 14 residues long. The CDR3 nucleotides read TGTGCCAGCAGCTTAGCGGGGCCGGGAGACACGCAGTATTTT. As protein: CASSLAGPGDTQYF.